A single sample gave rise to the 28 T cell receptor beta chains below, sequenced in a study of T cells in Graves' hyperthyroidism and ophthalmopathy. TCR beta CDR3 region amplification was performed from RNA transcripts. The study used the HTBI primer set for a first-round RT-PCR of the TCR CDR3. TCRdb re-called the multiplex PCR reads with MiXCR, one entry per CDR3 protein. The sample consists of around 400,000 distinct CDR3 sequences, approximately 25% of them appearing once. The sequenced sample consisted of blood. All receptors derive from a man aged 50 to 60 with Graves' hyperthyroidism.

This clonotype was seen repeatedly, ten times or more. The chain has TRBV20-1 and TRBJ2-7; D is ambiguous. V dropped 0 bases and J dropped 6 bases, with 18 bases sitting between them. The germline gives CDR1 DFQATT, CDR2 SNEGSKA (reference sequence). The CDR3 is made up of 15 amino acids. The CDR3 bases are TGCAGTGCTAGAGATCTGCGGTATGGTAATGGCGAGCAGTACTTC. It yields the protein CSARDLRYGNGEQYF.

This clonotype showed up just a few times. This sequence joins TRBV13 and TRBJ1-2, with TRBD1 identical over 7 bases. Germline V lookup: CDR1 PRHDT, CDR2 FYEKMQ (reference sequence). The CDR3 consists of 13 residues. Unmatched junction bases numbered 8, after V lost 5 bases and J lost 8 bases. The CDR3 nucleotides are TGTGCCAGCAGCCCCCGACAGGGTGTGGGCTACACCTTC. It codes for CASSPRQGVGYTF.

V gene TRBV7-9 combines with J gene TRBJ2-1; 7 bases match TRBD2. CDR3 size: 14 residues. V was clipped by 7 bases and J by 7 bases; unmatched bases: 10. Germline V gene lookup returns CDR1 SEHNR and CDR2 FQNEAQ (reference sequence). CDR3 nucleotide sequence: TGTGCCAGCACGAGCCTGAGGGAGGGAAATGAGCAGTTCTTC. It is translated as CASTSLREGNEQFF. The whole variable domain, remainder taken from reference TRBV7-9 and TRBJ2-1, is DTGVSQNPRHKITKRGQNVTFRCDPISEHNRLYWYRQTLGQGPEFLTYFQNEAQLEKSRLLSDRFSAERPKGSFSTLEIQRTEQGDSAMYLCASTSLREGNEQFFGPGTRLTVL.

The rearrangement links TRBV29-1 to TRBJ2-5, with TRBD2 matching 9 bases. The CDR3 sequence is 14 residues long. V lost 3 bases to trimming and J lost 5 bases; unmatched junction nucleotides: 7. Germline values: CDR1 SQVTM, CDR2 ANQGSEA. In DNA form, the CDR3 reads TGCAGCGTTGATATAGCGGGAGTCCGGGAGACCCAGTACTTC. Protein product: CSVDIAGVRETQYF.

The chain links TRBV29-1 to TRBJ2-1; no firm D call. V lost 4 bases and J lost 6, with 10 bases in between. The CDR3 runs to 12 residues. CDR1 and CDR2 (germline): SQVTM, ANQGSEA. The CDR3 DNA reads TGCAGCGTTGCCCCTGCACGCAATGAGCAGTTCTTC. It specifies CSVAPARNEQFF.

The chain joins TRBV10-3 to TRBJ2-3, with 10 bases lining up with TRBD2. V shed 0 bases, J shed 4 bases, and the junction held 7 bases outside the gene matches. The CDR3 is made up of 17 amino acids. Germline V gene sequence: CDR1 ENHRY, CDR2 SYGVKD. The CDR3 DNA reads as TGTGCCATCAGTGAGTCGATAACAGCGGGAGGGCCAGATACGCAGTATTTT. Encoded protein: CAISESITAGGPDTQYF.

CDR3 nucleotides: TGTGCCACCAGCAGAGGCCTAGCGGGAGGGTACTACGAGCAGTACTTC. Its protein product is CATSRGLAGGYYEQYF. V and J are TRBV15 and TRBJ2-7, with TRBD2 identical over 12 bases. V lost 1 base to trimming and J lost 3 bases; unmatched junction nucleotides: 4. The CDR3 extends over 16 amino acids. Germline CDR1 LNHNV, CDR2 YYDKDF (reference sequence).

In this sample, this clonotype turned up many times. The chain combines TRBV10-3 with TRBJ2-1; TRBD1 might be the D (6 bases). There are 16 residues in the CDR3. Germline V lookup: CDR1 ENHRY, CDR2 SYGVKD. Trimming took off 4 bases at V and 1 base at J, with 14 bases between the two ends. The CDR3 DNA follows: TGTGCCATCAGTGGGGGGCCCCGGACGTCCTACAATGAGCAGTTCTTC. It codes for CAISGGPRTSYNEQFF.

This clonotype was recorded at least ten times. V and J are TRBV18 and TRBJ2-3; D is undetermined. CDR1 is KGHSH, CDR2 LQKENI, per germline. Trimming pared 3 bases from V and 3 bases from J, leaving 7 bases between. The CDR3 covers 13 residues. The CDR3 sequence is CASSPDRTDTQYF. The CDR3 bases are TGTGCCAGCTCACCGGACCGAACAGATACGCAGTATTTT.

V is TRBV20-1 and J is TRBJ2-3, with 7 bases fitting TRBD2. The V and J ends lost 4 bases and 0 bases, in that order; junction bases with no gene match: 1. This CDR3 spans 13 amino acids. Germline V CDR1 and CDR2: DFQATT, SNEGSKA (reference sequence). This CDR3 reads CSAKAGSTDTQYF. DNA for the CDR3: TGCAGTGCTAAAGCGGGGAGCACAGATACGCAGTATTTT.

The rearrangement uses TRBV24-1 and TRBJ1-3; 7 positions match TRBD1. This CDR3 spans 15 amino acids. Germline V lookup: CDR1 KGHDR, CDR2 SFDVKD. Losses at the gene ends were 3 bases for V and 0 bases for J; bases not matched to a gene: 1. In DNA, the CDR3 is TGTGCCACCAGTGATGGACAGGTCTCTGGAAACACCATATATTTT. It translates to CATSDGQVSGNTIYF.

J is TRBJ2-1 and V is TRBV7-9; D remains unclear. The V gene's germline CDR1 is SEHNR and CDR2 FQNEAQ (reference sequence). The CDR3 sequence is 17 residues long. Trimming took off 5 bases at V and 9 bases at J, with 26 bases between the two ends. The CDR3 region is CASSPLLDTTSYFEQFF. The CDR3 DNA reads TGTGCCAGCAGCCCACTTCTAGACACGACATCCTATTTTGAGCAGTTCTTC.

The V gene is TRBV6-5, the J gene TRBJ1-5; the match to TRBD1 covers 7 bases. The CDR3 extends over 15 amino acids. After removal of 0 bases from V and 9 bases from J, the junction contained 8 bases not matched to a gene. Per the germline V gene, CDR1 is MNHEY and CDR2 is SVGAGI. DNA for the CDR3: TGTGCCAGCAGTTACTCCTGGGACAGCAATTCGCCCCAGCATTTT. This encodes CASSYSWDSNSPQHF.

This clonotype was detected only a few times. The CDR3 coding sequence is TGCAGTGCTAGCCGCGGGAGGGCCTACGAGCAGTACTTC. Its translation is CSASRGRAYEQYF. This chain connects TRBV20-1 to TRBJ2-7; TRBD2 aligns across 9 bases. V lost 3 bases to trimming and J lost 2 bases; unmatched junction nucleotides: 2. This CDR3 is 13 amino acids long. Germline V gene sequence: CDR1 DFQATT, CDR2 SNEGSKA (reference sequence).

Ten or more counts support this clonotype. V gene TRBV11-2 combines with J gene TRBJ2-7; D unclear. V was shortened by 0 bases and J by 1 base, with 7 bases between the two germline ends. CDR3 size: 14 residues. Germline V gives CDR1 SGHAT, CDR2 FQNNGV. The CDR3 sequence is CASSLEPESYEQYF. CDR3 coding DNA: TGTGCCAGCAGCTTAGAGCCAGAGTCCTACGAGCAGTACTTC.

This clonotype was seen once. The V and J genes are TRBV28 and TRBJ1-1, with 7 positions matching TRBD1. Losses at the gene ends were 3 bases for V and 4 bases for J; bases not matched to a gene: 11. There are 16 residues in the CDR3. Germline V gene lookup returns CDR1 MDHEN and CDR2 SYDVKM. This chain's CDR3 is CASSFPDRMSGTEAFF. The CDR3 nucleotides read TGTGCCAGCAGTTTCCCGGACAGGATGTCCGGCACTGAAGCTTTCTTT.

Many counts were recorded for this clonotype. This chain connects TRBV11-1 to TRBJ2-3; D is uncertain. Germline V gene data show CDR1 as SGHAT and CDR2 as FQDESV (reference sequence). The CDR3 spans 14 residues. V lost 1 base and J lost 1, with 6 bases in between. CDR3 nucleotides: TGTGCCAGCAGCTTAGTCAGCCGCACAGATACGCAGTATTTT. Amino acids: CASSLVSRTDTQYF.

The table lists this clonotype with many counts. The J gene is TRBJ2-1, the V gene TRBV7-3; TRBD2 is a possible D gene (6 bases). Trimming shortened V by 4 bases and J by 0 bases, and 13 bases separated the two germline ends. The germline V gene encodes CDR1 SGHTA and CDR2 FQGTGA. The CDR3 loop spans 16 amino acids. The CDR3 nucleotides are TGTGCCAGCAGCTACCTCCGGGGGAGCTCCTACAATGAGCAGTTCTTC. Its translation is CASSYLRGSSYNEQFF.

V is TRBV30 and J is TRBJ2-1; D call uncertain. CDR3 length: 13 amino acids. V lost 2 bases to trimming and J lost 10 bases, with 15 bases between them. Germline assignment: CDR1 GTSNPN and CDR2 SVGIG (reference sequence). The chain's CDR3 is CAWSTLTELEQFF. DNA of the CDR3: TGTGCCTGGAGTACCCTGACCGAGTTGGAGCAGTTCTTC.

This clonotype showed up many times. The chain carries TRBV11-2 and TRBJ1-2, with TRBD1 matching 7 bases. V shed 5 bases, J shed 3 bases, and the junction held 9 bases outside the gene matches. Per the germline V gene, CDR1 is SGHAT and CDR2 is FQNNGV. The CDR3 runs 15 residues. DNA of the CDR3: TGTGCCAGCAGCATGGGACAGCGGAGGCACTATGGCTACACCTTC. Amino acids: CASSMGQRRHYGYTF.

This clonotype has only a few counts. V gene TRBV11-3 combines with J gene TRBJ2-3, with 9 positions matching TRBD2. The V segment lost 2 bases and the J segment 1 base; nucleotides outside the gene matches: 10. Germline CDR1 is SGHNT and CDR2 is YENEEA. The CDR3 is 18 residues long. This CDR3 reads CASSLRAGGLLGTDTQYF. The CDR3, as DNA: TGTGCCAGCAGCTTACGAGCGGGAGGCTTACTTGGCACAGATACGCAGTATTTT.

This clonotype showed up many times. V gene TRBV27 combines with J gene TRBJ2-2, with D unclear. This CDR3 is built from 17 residues. V lost 5 bases and J lost 4, with 20 bases in between. Germline CDR1 and CDR2: MNHEY and SMNVEV (reference sequence). The CDR3 loop is CASSGALPAESTGELFF. CDR3 bases: TGTGCCAGCAGTGGCGCGCTTCCTGCCGAGAGCACCGGGGAGCTGTTTTTT.

The chain has TRBV5-1 and TRBJ2-2, with 8 nucleotides matching TRBD2. The CDR3 runs to 15 residues. Germline assignment: CDR1 SGHRS and CDR2 YFSETQ. The J segment lost 5 bases and the V segment lost 4 bases, leaving 7 bases of the junction unmatched. The CDR3 sequence is CASSDASGPTGELFF. The CDR3 DNA reads as TGCGCCAGCAGCGACGCTAGCGGGCCAACCGGGGAGCTGTTTTTT.

This clonotype has a handful of counts. The chain employs TRBV6-6 and TRBJ1-2, with D tentatively TRBD1 (5 bases). Germline V gene lookup returns CDR1 MNHNY and CDR2 SVGAGI (reference sequence). Trimming removed 2 bases from V and 4 bases from J, with 8 bases in between. The CDR3 runs to 13 residues. The CDR3 sequence is CASSYTGIYGYTF. In DNA form, the CDR3 reads TGTGCCAGCAGTTACACAGGAATCTATGGCTACACCTTC.

This clonotype was picked up a small number of times. The V gene is TRBV3-1, the J gene TRBJ2-5; the D is unclear. V dropped 3 bases and J dropped 2 bases, with 13 bases sitting between them. The CDR3 spans 15 residues. CDR1 is LGHDT and CDR2 is YNNKEL in the germline V gene (reference sequence). In nucleotides, the CDR3 is TGTGCCAGCAGCCACAGGTCCGGTGGGCAAGAGACCCAGTACTTC. The encoded protein is CASSHRSGGQETQYF.

This clonotype came up many times. This chain links TRBV7-3 with TRBJ1-1; D is unresolved. V lost 0 bases to trimming and J lost 1 base, with 6 bases between them. There are 14 residues in the CDR3. Germline V gene lookup returns CDR1 SGHTA and CDR2 FQGTGA. The CDR3 protein is CASSLTAENTEAFF. CDR3 DNA: TGTGCCAGCAGCTTAACAGCGGAGAACACTGAAGCTTTCTTT. Combining the CDR3 with reference TRBV7-3 and TRBJ1-1 gives the whole variable domain GAGVSQTPSNKVTEKGKYVELRCDPISGHTALYWYRQSLGQGPEFLIYFQGTGAADDSGLPNDRFFAVRPEGSVSTLKIQRTERGDSAVYLCASSLTAENTEAFFGQGTRLTVV.

This clonotype was counted at least ten times. The J gene is TRBJ1-2, the V gene TRBV12-3 or TRBV12-4; D is undetermined. The V gene lost 7 bases and the J gene lost 4 bases, with 13 bases spanning the gap. The CDR3 loop spans 13 amino acids. The chain's CDR3 is CASTPGRAYGYTF. The CDR3 coding sequence is TGTGCCAGCACCCCCGGACGGGCCTATGGCTACACCTTC.

This clonotype was seen at least ten times. CDR3 protein: CSVEIGRLNTEAFF. As DNA, the CDR3 is TGCAGCGTTGAGATAGGCAGACTGAACACTGAAGCTTTCTTT. The chain recombines TRBV29-1 with TRBJ1-1; D is unclear. Trimming left V 3 bases short and J 0 bases short, with 11 bases between. The CDR3 loop spans 14 amino acids. Per the germline V gene, CDR1 is SQVTM and CDR2 is ANQGSEA.